The next 16 T cell receptor delta chains were all read from a single sample in a study of Vδ1+ human thymocytes. Overall study results and limits: Highly polyclonal TRG and TRD repertoires with Gaussian CDR3 length distributions appeared in thymus.

Sequences come from RNA converted to cDNA by reverse transcription. Pooled V-gene forward primers with one constant-region reverse primer generated the CDR3 amplicons by multiplex PCR. TCRdb processed the multiplex PCR reads again with the CATT caller. Seen here are over 45,000 delta-chain clones, around 16% observed once, and the top ten hold about 0.4%. For these receptors, no antigen is known. Source material: Vdelta1+ gamma-delta thymocytes from the thymus. The subset is: FACS-sorted CD3+ TCRalphabeta- TCRVdelta1+ TCRVdelta2- thymocytes. Receptors originate from a girl under two years old who had congenital heart surgery.

The V call is TRDV1, the J call TRDJ1; 8 nucleotides line up with TRDD3. The CDR3 has 17 amino acids. Germline CDR1 is TSWWSYY and CDR2 is QGS. Unmatched junction bases numbered 16, after V lost 2 bases and J lost 8 bases. CDR3 nucleotides: TGTGCTCTTGGGGAAGACTTCTTGCTACTGGGGGCCGGGAAACTCATCTTT. Its protein product is CALGEDFLLLGAGKLIF.

This chain links TRDV1 with TRDJ1; 9 nucleotides match TRDD3. The J segment lost 12 bases and the V segment lost 7 bases, leaving 48 bases of the junction unmatched. CDR1 and CDR2 from the germline V gene are TSWWSYY and QGS. CDR3 length equals 25 residues. The CDR3 reads CALEHLFHSETPLGDNTETYYRFIF. The CDR3 DNA sequence: TGTGCTCTTGAGCACCTCTTCCACTCGGAAACCCCATTGGGGGATAATACGGAAACTTACTATAGGTTCATCTTT.

The V gene is TRDV1, the J gene TRDJ1; 13 nucleotides match TRDD3. This CDR3 is 25 amino acids long. Germline V gives CDR1 TSWWSYY, CDR2 QGS. With 5 bases clipped from V and 0 bases from J, the junction kept 30 bases outside the gene matches. The CDR3 DNA sequence: TGTGCTCTTGGGAAAGGGCTTCCTACTATGACTCCCCACTGGGGGATACGGGTTCACACCGATAAACTCATCTTT. Protein sequence: CALGKGLPTMTPHWGIRVHTDKLIF.

This chain links TRDV1 with TRDJ1, with TRDD3 identical over 11 bases. The V segment lost 0 bases and the J segment 0 bases; nucleotides outside the gene matches: 21. This CDR3 comprises 23 residues. CDR1 TSWWSYY and CDR2 QGS come from the germline V gene. CDR3 residues: CALGELFSSRSGGYWEYTDKLIF. CDR3 nucleotide sequence: TGTGCTCTTGGGGAACTCTTCTCATCCCGCTCTGGGGGATACTGGGAGTACACCGATAAACTCATCTTT.

The chain has TRDV1 and TRDJ1, with D tentatively TRDD3 (5 bases). Between the trimmed V and J ends, which lost 2 bases and 1 base, there was a span of 20 bases. The CDR3 sequence is 18 residues long. The germline CDR1 and CDR2 sequences are TSWWSYY and QGS. CDR3 sequence (DNA): TGTGCTCTTGGGGAATCCGCTGTCGTGGGGACCCTCACCGATAAACTCATCTTT. This gives the protein CALGESAVVGTLTDKLIF.

This clone appeared a few times. A read error may account for a junction end that differs from germline. The rearrangement uses TRDV1 and TRDJ1; D might be TRDD3 (5 bases). The CDR3 length is 15 residues. Germline V gene lookup returns CDR1 TSWWSYY and CDR2 QGS. CDR3: CALLGFIGPTDKLIF. The CDR3 nucleotides read TGTGCTCTTTTGGGGTTCATAGGCCCCACCGATAAGCTCATCTTT.

In its sample, this clone was seen a few times. The DNA is omitted, as the CDR3 cannot be located on it reliably, and the CDR3 follows TCRdb's listing. The V call is TRAV29/DV5, the J call TRDJ1; the table's D call, TRDD3, was not checked against the DNA. The CDR3 sequence runs 23 residues, both termini included. CDR1 is NSMFDY, CDR2 ISSIKDK, per germline. The CDR3 spells CSVLLCSKRATSTGGPYTDKLIF.

This clone appeared once. This sequence joins TRDV1 and TRDJ1, with D hard to call. Looked up from germline, CDR1 is TSWWSYY and CDR2 is QGS. The CDR3 is made up of 15 amino acids. Trimming took off 1 base at V and 0 bases at J, with 9 bases between the two ends. The CDR3 coding sequence is TGTGCTCTTGGGGAACCCCCGACCGACACCGATAAACTCATCTTT. Encoded protein: CALGEPPTDTDKLIF.

V and J are TRDV1 and TRDJ1, with 9 bases lining up with TRDD3. CDR3 length equals 14 residues. Germline values: CDR1 TSWWSYY, CDR2 QGS. Unmatched junction bases numbered 8, after V lost 4 bases and J lost 8 bases. The CDR3 sequence is CALGAGGSIPKLIF. For the CDR3, the DNA is TGTGCTCTTGGGGCTGGGGGATCCATTCCCAAACTCATCTTT.

A few counts support this clone. The chain joins TRDV1 to TRDJ1; the match to TRDD3 covers 8 bases. The CDR3 has 22 residues. With 5 bases clipped from V and 0 bases from J, the junction kept 26 bases outside the gene matches. Per the germline V gene, CDR1 is TSWWSYY and CDR2 is QGS. Here the CDR3 DNA reads TGTGCTCTTGGGAACTCTTCCTGGGGGACCTATTACGAAGCCGAGTACACCGATAAACTCATCTTT. Its protein product is CALGNSSWGTYYEAEYTDKLIF.

V gene TRDV1 combines with J gene TRDJ1; TRDD3 aligns across 13 bases. Germline V gives CDR1 TSWWSYY, CDR2 QGS. The CDR3 runs to 21 residues. The V segment lost 1 base and the J segment 0 bases; nucleotides outside the gene matches: 14. DNA of the CDR3: TGTGCTCTTGGGGAACAGCACCTACCCCCACTGGGGGATACGGACACCGATAAACTCATCTTT. Its translation: CALGEQHLPPLGDTDTDKLIF.

The chain carries TRAV29/DV5 and TRDJ3; 10 bases map to TRDD3. The CDR3 spans 23 residues. Per the germline V gene, CDR1 is NSMFDY and CDR2 is ISSIKDK. Unmatched junction bases numbered 19, after V lost 0 bases and J lost 1 base. CDR3 in amino acids: CAASEAFPFTGGSYSWDTRQMFF. Here the CDR3 DNA reads TGTGCAGCAAGCGAGGCCTTCCCGTTTACTGGGGGATCATATTCCTGGGACACCCGACAGATGTTTTTC. Using reference TRAV29/DV5 and TRDJ3 for the parts outside the CDR3, the full variable domain is DQQVKQNSPSLSVQEGRISILNCDYTNSMFDYFLWYKKYPAEGPTFLISISSIKDKNEDGRFTVFLNKSAKHLSLHIVPSQPGDSAVYFCAASEAFPFTGGSYSWDTRQMFFGTGIKLFVEP.

This clone was detected a few times. The chain couples TRDV1 to TRDJ1; TRDD3 is a possible D gene (6 bases). This CDR3 is 18 amino acids long. Trimming removed 6 bases at V and 0 bases at J, with 23 bases between. Per germline, CDR1 TSWWSYY and CDR2 QGS. The CDR3 coding sequence is TGTGCTCTTGGTACCTCACGGGATATCATCCATCACACCGATAAACTCATCTTT. Encoded protein: CALGTSRDIIHHTDKLIF.

This clone was recorded a few times. This chain joins TRDV1 and TRDJ1; 9 bases match TRDD3. The CDR3 has 17 residues. After removal of 3 bases from V and 0 bases from J, the junction contained 8 bases not matched to a gene. Germline V CDR1 and CDR2: TSWWSYY, QGS. In nucleotides, the CDR3 is TGTGCTCTTGGGGACCCTCACTGGGGGACGAACACCGATAAACTCATCTTT. Protein: CALGDPHWGTNTDKLIF.

This rearrangement joins TRDV1 to TRDJ1, with TRDD3 matching 11 bases. Germline V CDR1 and CDR2: TSWWSYY, QGS. Trimming took 3 bases from V and 0 from J; bases not matched to a gene: 21. This CDR3 contains 22 residues. The CDR3 spells CALGESTLLGDIGQGDTDKLIF. Here the CDR3 DNA reads TGTGCTCTTGGGGAGTCGACACTACTGGGGGATATCGGGCAAGGCGACACCGATAAACTCATCTTT.

A few counts support this clone. The chain couples TRDV1 to TRDJ1; 11 bases fit TRDD3. Germline CDR1 reads TSWWSYY; CDR2 reads QGS. Germline trimming cut 0 bases from V and 3 bases from J; bases unmatched to any gene: 6. The length of the CDR3 is 17 residues. The CDR3 reads CALGELLGGYEPDKLIF. In nucleotides, the CDR3 is TGTGCTCTTGGGGAACTTCTTGGGGGATACGAGCCCGATAAACTCATCTTT.